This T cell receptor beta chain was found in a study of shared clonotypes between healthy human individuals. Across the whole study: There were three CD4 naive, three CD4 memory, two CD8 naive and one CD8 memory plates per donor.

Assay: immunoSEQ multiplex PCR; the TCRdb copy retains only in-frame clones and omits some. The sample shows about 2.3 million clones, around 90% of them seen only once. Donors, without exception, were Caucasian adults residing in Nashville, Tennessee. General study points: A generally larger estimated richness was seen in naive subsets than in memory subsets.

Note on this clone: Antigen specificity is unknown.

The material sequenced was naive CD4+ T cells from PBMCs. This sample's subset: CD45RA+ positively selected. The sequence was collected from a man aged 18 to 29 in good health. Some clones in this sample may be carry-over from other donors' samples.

This CDR3 reads CASSSPGVGANVLTF. In DNA, the CDR3 is TGTGCCAGCAGTTCCCCAGGGGTCGGGGCCAACGTCCTGACTTTC. The chain has TRBV28 and TRBJ2-6, with TRBD1 as a possible D gene (6 bases). Germline V gene lookup returns CDR1 MDHEN and CDR2 SYDVKM. The V end was cut by 4 bases, the J end by 4 bases, with 11 bases between. The CDR3 has 15 amino acids.